This T cell receptor beta chain comes out of a study of Ad26.COV2.S vaccination and SARS-CoV-2 variants. At the level of the study: The Ad26.COV2.S arm of the COV1001 trial was where the donor was placed. Intramuscularly, Ad26.COV2.S was given either once or twice, 56 days apart. Study-level findings and limits: In vaccinated individuals, spike-specific CD8+ and CD4+ T cell responses reportedly displayed substantial breadth.

CDR1 and CDR2 (germline): SQVTM, ANQGSEA. The CDR3 has 16 residues. The ends were cut back, 4 bases at V and 0 bases at J, with 15 bases in the middle. Stated treatment: around 19 received Ad26.COV2.S at low or high dose, single or two shots; 5 received placebo; per-sample allocation not given. Vaccine and placebo recipients were sampled on day 63 after the first injection. Details on this clone: Its antigen is not known.

Clones were sequenced by immunoSEQ multiplex PCR, and TCRdb holds only the in-frame ones, with some missing. The table shows roughly 680,000 clones, with roughly 90% occurring only once. The sample here was peripheral blood, taken in a trial of Ad26.COV2.S vaccine versus placebo. The chain uses TRBV29-1 and TRBJ2-2, with unresolved D. The receptor was isolated from a person aged 18-65 years who received the Ad26.COV2.S COVID-19 vaccine or a placebo. This chain's CDR3 is CSVGPVRNANTGELFF. For the CDR3, the DNA is TGCAGCGTTGGACCCGTCAGGAACGCGAACACCGGGGAGCTGTTTTTT.